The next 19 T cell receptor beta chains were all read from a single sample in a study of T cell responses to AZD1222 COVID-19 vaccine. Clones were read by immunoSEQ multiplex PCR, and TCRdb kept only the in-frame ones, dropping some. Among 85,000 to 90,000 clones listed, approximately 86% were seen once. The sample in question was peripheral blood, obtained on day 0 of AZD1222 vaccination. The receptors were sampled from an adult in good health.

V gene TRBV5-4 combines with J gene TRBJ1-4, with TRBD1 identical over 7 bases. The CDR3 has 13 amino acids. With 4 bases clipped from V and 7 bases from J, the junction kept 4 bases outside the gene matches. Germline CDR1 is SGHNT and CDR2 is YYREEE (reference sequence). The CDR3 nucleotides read TGTGCCAGCAGCCGCCAGGGGGGTGAAAAACTGTTTTTT. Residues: CASSRQGGEKLFF.

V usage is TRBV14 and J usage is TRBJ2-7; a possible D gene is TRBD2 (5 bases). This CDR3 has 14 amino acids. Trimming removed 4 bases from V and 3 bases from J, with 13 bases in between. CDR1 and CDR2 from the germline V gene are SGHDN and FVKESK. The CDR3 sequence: CASSLPPGNYEQYF. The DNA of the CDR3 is TGTGCCAGCAGCCTCCCCCCGGGAAACTACGAGCAGTACTTC.

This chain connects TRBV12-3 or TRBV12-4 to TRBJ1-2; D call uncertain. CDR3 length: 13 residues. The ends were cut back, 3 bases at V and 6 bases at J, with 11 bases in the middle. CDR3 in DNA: TGTGCCAGCAGTTTGGTGGGCCGGGATGGCTACACCTTC. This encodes CASSLVGRDGYTF.

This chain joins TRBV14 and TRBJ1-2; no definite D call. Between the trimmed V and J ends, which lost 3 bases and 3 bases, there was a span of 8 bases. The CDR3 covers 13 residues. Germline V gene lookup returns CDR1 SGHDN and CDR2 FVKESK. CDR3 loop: CASSQGRYYGYTF. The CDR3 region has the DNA TGTGCCAGCAGCCAGGGGAGGTACTATGGCTACACCTTC.

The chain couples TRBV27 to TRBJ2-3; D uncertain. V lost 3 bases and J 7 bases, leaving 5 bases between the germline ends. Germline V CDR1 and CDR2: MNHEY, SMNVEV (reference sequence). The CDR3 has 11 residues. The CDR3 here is CASSLGYTQYF. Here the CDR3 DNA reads TGTGCCAGCAGTTTGGGTTATACGCAGTATTTT.

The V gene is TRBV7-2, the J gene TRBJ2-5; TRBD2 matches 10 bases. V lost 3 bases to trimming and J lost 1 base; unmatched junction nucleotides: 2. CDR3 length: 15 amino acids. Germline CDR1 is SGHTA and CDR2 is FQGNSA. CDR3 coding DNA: TGTGCCAGCAGCTTTAGCGGGAGGCCCCAAGAGACCCAGTACTTC. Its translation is CASSFSGRPQETQYF.

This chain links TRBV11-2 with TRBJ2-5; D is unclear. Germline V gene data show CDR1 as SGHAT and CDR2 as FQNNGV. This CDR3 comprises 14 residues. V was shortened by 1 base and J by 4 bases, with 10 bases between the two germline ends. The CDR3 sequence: CASSLGIRRETQYF. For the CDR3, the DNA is TGTGCCAGCAGCTTAGGAATTAGGCGAGAGACCCAGTACTTC.

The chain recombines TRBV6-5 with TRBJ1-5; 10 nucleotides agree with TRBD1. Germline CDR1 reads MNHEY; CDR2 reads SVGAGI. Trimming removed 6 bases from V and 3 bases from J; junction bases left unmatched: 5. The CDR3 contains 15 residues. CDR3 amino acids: CASRGTGVINQPQHF. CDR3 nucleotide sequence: TGTGCCAGCAGAGGGACAGGGGTTATCAATCAGCCCCAGCATTTT.

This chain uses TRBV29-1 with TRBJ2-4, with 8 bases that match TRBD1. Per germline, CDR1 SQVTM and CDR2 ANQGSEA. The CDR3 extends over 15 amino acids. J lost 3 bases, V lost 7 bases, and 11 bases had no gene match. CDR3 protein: CSASTRTGGKNIQYF. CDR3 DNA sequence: TGCAGCGCCTCAACCCGCACAGGGGGCAAAAACATTCAGTACTTC.

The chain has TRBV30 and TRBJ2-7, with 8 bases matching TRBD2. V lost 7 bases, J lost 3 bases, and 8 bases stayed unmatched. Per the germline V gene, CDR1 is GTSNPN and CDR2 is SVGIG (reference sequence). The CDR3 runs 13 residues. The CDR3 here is CALWGTSIYEQYF. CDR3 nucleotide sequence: TGTGCCTTGTGGGGGACTAGTATCTACGAGCAGTACTTC.

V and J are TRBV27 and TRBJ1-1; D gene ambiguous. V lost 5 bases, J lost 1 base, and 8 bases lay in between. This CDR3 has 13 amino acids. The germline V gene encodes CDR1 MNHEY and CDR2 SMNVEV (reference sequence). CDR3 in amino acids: CASSPASNTEAFF. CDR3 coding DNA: TGTGCCAGCAGTCCAGCTTCGAACACTGAAGCTTTCTTT.

The CDR3 DNA sequence: TGTGCCAGCAGTTTTTCAGGGGTTCAGCCCCAGCATTTT. It is translated as CASSFSGVQPQHF. The gene calls are TRBV12-3 or TRBV12-4 and TRBJ1-5, with D maybe TRBD1 (6 bases). With 3 bases removed from V and 6 bases from J, the gap between germline ends came to 9 bases. The CDR3 covers 13 residues.

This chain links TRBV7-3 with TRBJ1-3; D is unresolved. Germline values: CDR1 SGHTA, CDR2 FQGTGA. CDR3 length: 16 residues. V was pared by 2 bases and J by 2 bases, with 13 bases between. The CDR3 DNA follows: TGTGCCAGCAGCTTAGGGCCCCCTGGGACTGGAAACACCATATATTTT. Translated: CASSLGPPGTGNTIYF.

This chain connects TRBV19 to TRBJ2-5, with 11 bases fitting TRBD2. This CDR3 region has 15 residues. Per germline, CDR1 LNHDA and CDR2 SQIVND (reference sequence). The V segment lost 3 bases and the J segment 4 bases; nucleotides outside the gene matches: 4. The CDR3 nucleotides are TGTGCCAGTAGTATGGGGCTAGCGGGAGGAGAGACCCAGTACTTC. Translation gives CASSMGLAGGETQYF.

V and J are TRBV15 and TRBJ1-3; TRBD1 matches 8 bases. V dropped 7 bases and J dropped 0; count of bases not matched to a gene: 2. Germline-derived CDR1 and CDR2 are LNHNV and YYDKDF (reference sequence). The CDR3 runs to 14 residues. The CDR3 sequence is CATTGQASGNTIYF. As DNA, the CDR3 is TGTGCCACCACGGGACAGGCCTCTGGAAACACCATATATTTT.

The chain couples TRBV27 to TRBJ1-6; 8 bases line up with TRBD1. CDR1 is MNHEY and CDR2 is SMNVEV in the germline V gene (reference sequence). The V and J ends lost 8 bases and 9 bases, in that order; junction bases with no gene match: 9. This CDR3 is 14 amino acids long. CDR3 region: CASCLTGGSSPLHF. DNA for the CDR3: TGTGCCAGCTGCCTTACAGGGGGGAGTTCACCCCTCCACTTT.

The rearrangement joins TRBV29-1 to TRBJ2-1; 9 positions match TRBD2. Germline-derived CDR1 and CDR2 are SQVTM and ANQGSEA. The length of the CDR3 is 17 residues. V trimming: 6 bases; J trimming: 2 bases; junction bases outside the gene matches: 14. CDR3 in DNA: TGCAGCGTCCAGGGGCTAGCGGGAACCGTACCCTACAATGAGCAGTTCTTC. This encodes CSVQGLAGTVPYNEQFF.

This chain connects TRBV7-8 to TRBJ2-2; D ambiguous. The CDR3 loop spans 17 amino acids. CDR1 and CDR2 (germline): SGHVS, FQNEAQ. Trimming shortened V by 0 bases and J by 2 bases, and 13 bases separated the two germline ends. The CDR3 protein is CASSLANSRFNTGELFF. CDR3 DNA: TGTGCCAGCAGCTTAGCGAACTCGCGGTTTAACACCGGGGAGCTGTTTTTT.

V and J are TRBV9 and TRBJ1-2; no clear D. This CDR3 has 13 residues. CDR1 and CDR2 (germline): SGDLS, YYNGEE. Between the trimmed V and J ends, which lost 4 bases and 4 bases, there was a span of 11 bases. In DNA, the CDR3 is TGTGCCAGCAGCCACACCCAGGTCTATGGCTACACCTTC. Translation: CASSHTQVYGYTF.